A selection of T cell receptor beta chains follows, all from one sample in a study of shared clonotypes between healthy human individuals. The assay was immunoSEQ multiplex PCR, and TCRdb's table has in-frame clones only and misses some. The table has about 470,000 clones, about four fifths seen once. The sample taken for sequencing was PBMCs. The receptor source for this set is a woman aged 40 to 50 in good health. Some clones in this sample may be carry-over from other donors' samples. CDR3s include the opening cysteine and the closing phenylalanine or tryptophan. The D gene is left open where the match is weak. Clone size is shown for a subset of rows, as once, few, many or a class of expanded clone.

16,NA,TRBJ2-2,TRBV30,NA,TGTGCCTGGAGTGTACATCCCCAATGGAACACCGGGGAGCTGTTTTTT,CAWSVHPQWNTGELFF
14,NA,TRBJ1-3,TRBV9,NA,TGTGCCAGCAGCGGTGAGCTCTCTGGAAACACCATATATTTT,CASSGELSGNTIYF
16,NA,TRBJ2-5,TRBV4-1,NA,TGCGCCAGCAGCCAAGATACGGCGAGGGATCAAGAGACCCAGTACTTC,CASSQDTARDQETQYF
14,TRBD1,TRBJ1-1,TRBV10-3,NA,TGTGCCATCAGTGCCGGGACAGTGAACACTGAAGCTTTCTTT,CAISAGTVNTEAFF
15,NA,TRBJ1-5,TRBV28,NA,TGTGCCAGCAGTCCCTTGAAGGGGAGCAATCAGCCCCAGCATTTT,CASSPLKGSNQPQHF
17,TRBD1,TRBJ2-1,TRBV30,NA,TGTGCCTGGAGTGGGGGAGCTTCCAGGGGGCGTTGGAATGAGCAGTTCTTC,CAWSGGASRGRWNEQFF
15,NA,TRBJ1-4,TRBV6-6,NA,TGTGCCAGCAGCGCTGGCGTGGGGTTCGGTGAAAAACTGTTTTTT,CASSAGVGFGEKLFF
16,NA,TRBJ2-1,TRBV18,NA,TGTGCCAGCTCACCACCGGGGGGGACAGCGTACAATGAGCAGTTCTTC,CASSPPGGTAYNEQFF
16,TRBD2,TRBJ2-1,TRBV10-2,NA,TGCGCCAGCAGTTCTAGCGGGAGGGGGGGCTACAATGAGCAGTTCTTC,CASSSSGRGGYNEQFF
13,NA,TRBJ2-1,TRBV2,NA,TGTGCCAGCAGACCAACAACCTACAATGAGCAGTTCTTC,CASRPTTYNEQFF
13,NA,TRBJ1-2,TRBV4-2,NA,TGTGCCAGCAGCCAAGATGGGGCCGAGGGCTACACCTTC,CASSQDGAEGYTF
14,NA,TRBJ2-3,TRBV27,NA,TGTGCCAGCAGCTGCTCATGGGGCACAGATACGCAGTATTTT,CASSCSWGTDTQYF
16,TRBD1,TRBJ2-3,TRBV9,NA,TGTGCCAGCAGCTTCCGGGACAGGGGGACCGCAGATACGCAGTATTTT,CASSFRDRGTADTQYF
15,NA,TRBJ2-5,TRBV7-2,NA,TGTGCCAGCAGCCCCCGATTAGCCCGGAGGGGAACCCAGTACTTC,CASSPRLARRGTQYF
14,NA,TRBJ2-5,TRBV5-4,NA,TGTGCCAGCAGCCTCTCATCGAGGTCGGAGACCCAGTACTTC,CASSLSSRSETQYF
14,TRBD2,TRBJ2-7,TRBV29-1,NA,TGCAGCGCCTCCGGACTAGCGGGAACCTACGAGCAGTACTTC,CSASGLAGTYEQYF
12,NA,TRBJ1-2,TRBV7-9,few,TGTGCCAGCAGCCGTGAGACTCAAGGCTACACCTTC,CASSRETQGYTF
20,TRBD2,TRBJ2-7,TRBV14,few,TGTGCCAGCAGCCAAGTGGTCTCTAGCGGGAGGTCCCTCCTCGGGAACGAGCAGTACTTC,CASSQVVSSGRSLLGNEQYF
14,NA,TRBJ1-4,TRBV28,once,TGTGCCAGCAACATACAGGGCCCTAATGAAAAACTGTTTTTT,CASNIQGPNEKLFF
16,NA,TRBJ2-7,TRBV7-3,NA,TGTGCCAGCAGCTTCTACGGGGACCTTTCGAGGTACGAGCAGTACTTC,CASSFYGDLSRYEQYF
15,NA,TRBJ2-7,TRBV10-3,NA,TGTGCCATCCGGCCGTCAGGGGAGTGGTCCTACGAGCAGTACTTC,CAIRPSGEWSYEQYF
14,TRBD2,TRBJ2-7,TRBV6-1,NA,TGTGCCAGCACCCCTAGCGGGAGTCTGTACGAGCAGTACTTC,CASTPSGSLYEQYF
12,NA,TRBJ2-7,TRBV5-6,NA,TGTGCCAGCAGCTCAATGGGTCAAGAGCAGTACTTC,CASSSMGQEQYF
13,TRBD1,TRBJ1-6,TRBV28,NA,TGTGCCAGCAGACAAACAGGGGGCTCACCCCTCCACTTT,CASRQTGGSPLHF